One and the same sample provided the 27 T cell receptor beta chains below, sequenced in a study of T-cell reconstitution after alpha-beta-depleted transplantation in children. It was with unique molecular identifiers that the TCRbeta library was prepared. TCRdb called the PCR reads again in MiXCR, with one record for every CDR3 protein. This table has about 480,000 distinct CDR3 sequences, about an eighth appearing once. The sequences come from PBMCs from the stem cell graft donor, collected from the stem cell graft. Receptors originate from a human donor who donated a stem cell graft to a child with combined immunodeficiency.

This clonotype was detected a few times. The chain uses TRBV5-5 and TRBJ1-2; a weak D match, TRBD1 (6 bases). This CDR3 is 15 amino acids long. Trimming stripped 0 bases from V and 4 bases from J, with 13 bases between. The germline CDR1 and CDR2 sequences are SGHKS and YYEKEE (reference sequence). The CDR3 bases are TGTGCCAGCAGCTTGGAATTGGGGGCAGCCTATGGCTACACCTTC. This translates into CASSLELGAAYGYTF.

This clonotype appeared a few times. The genes are TRBV20-1 and TRBJ2-2; D assignment may be TRBD1 or TRBD2 (5 bases each). From germline, CDR1 is DFQATT and CDR2 SNEGSKA (reference sequence). V lost 7 bases, J lost 11 bases, and 23 bases lay in between. This CDR3 comprises 14 residues. The CDR3 coding sequence is TGCAGTGTCCCATCCCCCGGGACCCGGGGAGAGCTGTTTTTT. It specifies CSVPSPGTRGELFF.

V usage is TRBV5-1 and J usage is TRBJ2-3; the D gene is possibly TRBD2 (6 bases). The CDR3 length is 15 residues. V lost 0 bases to trimming and J lost 2 bases, with 10 bases between them. The germline V gene has CDR1 SGHRS and CDR2 YFSETQ. DNA for the CDR3: TGCGCCAGCAGCTTGGCGCGGGGAAACACAGATACGCAGTATTTT. This encodes CASSLARGNTDTQYF.

This chain joins TRBV12-3 or TRBV12-4 and TRBJ2-6; unclear D gene. V was shortened by 3 bases and J by 4 bases, with 7 bases between the two germline ends. This CDR3 has 14 amino acids. In nucleotides, the CDR3 is TGTGCCAGCAGTTTTACTTTGGGGGCCAACGTCCTGACTTTC. Amino acids: CASSFTLGANVLTF.

The genes are TRBV2 and TRBJ2-5; possibly TRBD2 for D (7 bases). Germline CDR1 is SNHLY and CDR2 is FYNNEI. This CDR3 is 14 amino acids long. V lost 2 bases and J lost 5, with 12 bases in between. CDR3 region: CASSESRGGETQYF. In DNA, the CDR3 is TGTGCCAGCAGTGAAAGCAGGGGAGGGGAGACCCAGTACTTC.

This clonotype was seen many times. The chain recombines TRBV9 with TRBJ1-2; 7 positions agree with TRBD1. Germline V gene lookup returns CDR1 SGDLS and CDR2 YYNGEE. V gave up 3 bases and J gave up 4 bases; unmatched junction bases: 9. The CDR3 spans 15 residues. CDR3 amino acids: CASSADRAGSYGYTF. CDR3 bases: TGTGCCAGCAGCGCCGACAGGGCTGGGAGCTATGGCTACACCTTC.

The chain has TRBV5-1 and TRBJ2-1; perhaps TRBD2 as D (6 bases). Germline loops: CDR1 SGHRS, CDR2 YFSETQ. Trimming took off 7 bases at V and 3 bases at J, with 20 bases between the two ends. The CDR3 runs 16 residues. In nucleotides, the CDR3 is TGCGCCAGCCTCGGGACTGGTGAAAGGGACTACAATGAGCAGTTCTTC. Translation gives CASLGTGERDYNEQFF.

The rearrangement joins TRBV5-6 to TRBJ2-2; 8 nucleotides match TRBD1. The CDR3 extends over 13 amino acids. Germline CDR1 is SGHDT and CDR2 is YYEEEE. The DNA of the CDR3 is TGTGCTACCCGGGACAGGCTCACCGGGGAGCTGTTTTTT. This encodes CATRDRLTGELFF.

This clonotype was observed at least ten times. CDR3 bases: TGTGCCAGCAGCCAAGATAGGAGCGGGCAGTTCTTC. Residues: CASSQDRSGQFF. The gene calls are TRBV4-2 and TRBJ2-1, with D perhaps TRBD2 (5 bases). From germline, CDR1 is LGHNA and CDR2 YNFKEQ. The CDR3 is 12 residues long. Trimming removed 0 bases at V and 12 bases at J, with 9 bases between.

This clonotype showed up many times. The chain joins TRBV20-1 to TRBJ1-5, with 9 bases aligning to TRBD1. The V gene's germline CDR1 is DFQATT and CDR2 SNEGSKA (reference sequence). The CDR3 length is 14 residues. After removal of 6 bases from V and 2 bases from J, the junction contained 5 bases not matched to a gene. In nucleotides, the CDR3 is TGCAGTGCGGAGGGACAGGGAGGCAATCAGCCCCAGCATTTT. Protein sequence: CSAEGQGGNQPQHF.

This chain uses TRBV30 with TRBJ2-7, with D possibly TRBD1 on 5 matching bases. Germline lookup yields CDR1 GTSNPN and CDR2 SVGIG (reference sequence). The CDR3 consists of 14 residues. Trimming stripped 2 bases from V and 2 bases from J, with 13 bases between. The DNA of the CDR3 is TGTGCCTGGAGTACCGAGTGGGGCCCCTACGAGCAGTACTTC. This sequence encodes CAWSTEWGPYEQYF.

In this sample, this clonotype turned up a few times. The chain combines TRBV12-3 or TRBV12-4 with TRBJ2-1; the D is unclear. This CDR3 spans 14 amino acids. With 6 bases removed from V and 0 bases from J, the gap between germline ends came to 9 bases. The CDR3 is CASRSRSSYNEQFF. The CDR3 DNA follows: TGTGCCAGCAGGTCAAGGAGCTCCTACAATGAGCAGTTCTTC.

A few counts support this clonotype. J is TRBJ2-1 and V is TRBV12-5, with 8 nucleotides matching TRBD2. The V gene end was trimmed by 6 bases and the J gene end by 0 bases; junction bases not matched to a gene: 7. CDR1 LGHNT and CDR2 FRNRAP come from the germline V gene. The CDR3 is 16 amino acids. The CDR3 DNA reads TGTGCTAGTGGCCCAATGAGCGGGAGCTCCTACAATGAGCAGTTCTTC. This sequence encodes CASGPMSGSSYNEQFF.

This clonotype turned up a few times. This rearrangement joins TRBV20-1 to TRBJ1-2; maybe TRBD1 (6 bases). The V end was cut by 6 bases, the J end by 6 bases, with 23 bases between. The CDR3 sequence is 15 residues long. Germline values: CDR1 DFQATT, CDR2 SNEGSKA (reference sequence). The CDR3 sequence is CSAGGQLRLGDGYTF. The CDR3 region has the DNA TGCAGTGCCGGCGGACAGTTGAGACTTGGGGATGGCTACACCTTC.

This clonotype was counted at least ten times. The chain combines TRBV5-1 with TRBJ2-6; D may be TRBD1 (5 bases). V dropped 3 bases and J dropped 2 bases, with 9 bases sitting between them. Germline CDR1 reads SGHRS; CDR2 reads YFSETQ. The CDR3 consists of 15 residues. The chain's CDR3 is CASSSQGTGANVLTF. CDR3 nucleotide sequence: TGCGCCAGCAGCTCCCAGGGAACTGGGGCCAACGTCCTGACTTTC.

This clonotype was counted a few times. The chain carries TRBV4-2 and TRBJ2-6; D is ambiguous. This CDR3 comprises 16 residues. Germline CDR1 and CDR2: LGHNA and YNFKEQ. V lost 0 bases and J 2 bases, leaving 8 bases between the germline ends. CDR3 DNA sequence: TGTGCCAGCAGCCAAGAAGCGTCTGCTGGGGCCAACGTCCTGACTTTC. The encoded protein is CASSQEASAGANVLTF.

At least ten counts were recorded for this clonotype. The CDR3 loop is CASSPQVSGPGELFF. The CDR3 DNA reads as TGTGCCAGCAGTCCACAAGTATCGGGGCCCGGGGAGCTGTTTTTT. The J gene is TRBJ2-2, the V gene TRBV27; perhaps D is TRBD1 or TRBD2 (5 bases each). The length of the CDR3 is 15 residues. V was trimmed by 5 bases and J by 6 bases, leaving 16 bases between them. The germline CDR1 and CDR2 sequences are MNHEY and SMNVEV (reference sequence).

This clonotype appeared a few times. V gene TRBV3-1 combines with J gene TRBJ2-7, with TRBD2 as a possible D gene (5 bases). Looked up from germline, CDR1 is LGHDT and CDR2 is YNNKEL (reference sequence). This CDR3 has 14 amino acids. Trimming cost V 4 bases and J 3 bases, with 13 bases left between them. The CDR3 region is CASSPRSGYYEQYF. The CDR3 DNA reads as TGTGCCAGCAGCCCACGAAGCGGATACTACGAGCAGTACTTC.

The chain joins TRBV7-2 to TRBJ2-3, with D perhaps TRBD1 (7 bases). CDR1 and CDR2 from the germline V gene are SGHTA and FQGNSA. With 0 bases removed from V and 1 base from J, the gap between germline ends came to 17 bases. This CDR3 is 18 amino acids long. The CDR3 protein is CASSLAQGGLYRTDTQYF. DNA of the CDR3: TGTGCCAGCAGCTTAGCGCAGGGGGGCCTATATCGCACAGATACGCAGTATTTT.

V is TRBV12-3 or TRBV12-4 and J is TRBJ2-3; D remains unclear. The V end lost 4 bases, the J end lost 3 bases, and 14 bases lay between the germline ends. The length of the CDR3 is 15 residues. CDR3 sequence reads: CASSWADSSTDTQYF. CDR3 sequence (DNA): TGTGCCAGCAGTTGGGCGGATTCCTCTACAGATACGCAGTATTTT.

This clonotype was seen ten or more times. V usage is TRBV12-3 or TRBV12-4 and J usage is TRBJ2-3; possibly TRBD2 for D (5 bases). Trimming removed 6 bases from V and 8 bases from J, with 18 bases in between. The CDR3 length is 14 residues. As DNA, the CDR3 is TGTGCCAGCAGGGCCACGAGGGCGGCCGTTACGCAGTATTTT. It translates to CASRATRAAVTQYF.

This clonotype has a count of ten or more. The chain couples TRBV12-3 or TRBV12-4 to TRBJ2-2; no reliable D call. Trimming removed 4 bases from V and 7 bases from J, with 7 bases in between. This CDR3 region has 12 residues. The DNA of the CDR3 is TGTGCCAGCAGTTGGCGAAGCGGGGAGCTGTTTTTT. This codes for CASSWRSGELFF.

Only a few counts were recorded for this clonotype. The CDR3 nucleotides are TGCGCCAGCAGCATAACTAGCGGCTTAGGGGAGCAGTACTTC. This encodes CASSITSGLGEQYF. The V call is TRBV5-1, the J call TRBJ2-7; 8 bases are a match to TRBD2. The germline gives CDR1 SGHRS, CDR2 YFSETQ. V was clipped by 4 bases and J by 7 bases; unmatched bases: 10. This CDR3 is built from 14 residues.

This clonotype was counted between two and nine times. This sequence joins TRBV24-1 and TRBJ1-2; 8 bases align to TRBD1. J lost 2 bases, V lost 3 bases, and 4 bases had no gene match. The length of the CDR3 is 15 residues. CDR1 KGHDR and CDR2 SFDVKD come from the germline V gene. The CDR3, as DNA: TGTGCCACCAGTGATCCAGGGACAGGAAACTATGGCTACACCTTC. Its translation is CATSDPGTGNYGYTF.

At least ten counts were recorded for this clonotype. The V gene is TRBV12-3 or TRBV12-4, the J gene TRBJ2-3; D gene unclear. This CDR3 is 15 amino acids long. Trimming took off 2 bases at V and 0 bases at J, with 9 bases between the two ends. Here the CDR3 DNA reads TGTGCCAGCAGTTTAATACTCCTTAGCACAGATACGCAGTATTTT. It encodes CASSLILLSTDTQYF.

This sequence joins TRBV20-1 and TRBJ1-6, with a tentative D call TRBD1 (5 bases). The CDR3 runs to 16 residues. The ends were cut back, 3 bases at V and 9 bases at J, with 21 bases in the middle. The germline gives CDR1 DFQATT, CDR2 SNEGSKA (reference sequence). CDR3 sequence (DNA): TGCAGTGCTAGTCCCTCCCGAGGGGCGGGTAGTTCACCCCTCCACTTT. It yields the protein CSASPSRGAGSSPLHF.

V is TRBV12-3 or TRBV12-4 and J is TRBJ2-2; no clear D gene. The CDR3 spans 15 residues. V was cut by 2 bases and J by 1 base, with 8 bases left in between. The CDR3 region has the DNA TGTGCCAGCAGTTTATTAAGTGGGAACACCGGGGAGCTGTTTTTT. It codes for CASSLLSGNTGELFF.